Presented here are 26 T cell receptor beta chains from one specimen sequenced in a study of cytotoxic CD8 clonotypes in ibrutinib-treated CLL. Repertoires were generated with immunoSEQ multiplex PCR, while TCRdb's copy carries only in-frame clones and drops some. This sample yields 130,000 or so clones, of which approximately 80% are seen a single time; roughly 3.5% belongs to the top ten. The specimen was PBMCs, collected after 24 months of ibrutinib treatment. The receptors here all came from a human donor with chronic lymphocytic leukemia.

J is TRBJ1-2 and V is TRBV7-2, with D maybe TRBD1 (6 bases). Germline CDR1 is SGHTA and CDR2 is FQGNSA. V dropped 2 bases and J dropped 1 base, with 11 bases sitting between them. This CDR3 has 15 residues. The CDR3 loop is CASSLRMDSNYGYTF. The DNA of the CDR3 is TGTGCCAGCAGCTTACGAATGGACAGTAACTATGGCTACACCTTC.

This rearrangement joins TRBV9 to TRBJ2-2; 9 bases map to TRBD1. CDR1 SGDLS and CDR2 YYNGEE come from the germline V gene. There are 16 residues in the CDR3. The junction had 8 bases not matched to a gene; V was cut back by 4 bases and J by 4 bases. The CDR3 DNA sequence: TGTGCCAGCAGCTTACGGACAGGGGTTGGCACCGGGGAGCTGTTTTTT. Translating it yields CASSLRTGVGTGELFF.

This clone was seen more than once but under ten times. A read error may account for a junction end that differs from germline. The genes are TRBV7-2 and TRBJ1-2; 12 bases match TRBD1. Germline values: CDR1 SGHTA, CDR2 FQGNSA. The CDR3 length is 11 residues. Written as DNA, the CDR3 is TGTGCCAGCAGTGGGACAGGGGGCTTTGCCTTC. It encodes CASSGTGGFAF.

The V call is TRBV5-1, the J call TRBJ1-1; D is possibly TRBD1 (6 bases). CDR3 length: 14 amino acids. V lost 3 bases to trimming and J lost 1 base, with 10 bases between them. The germline V gene has CDR1 SGHRS and CDR2 YFSETQ. CDR3 sequence reads: CASSWDTRNTEAFF. The CDR3 nucleotides are TGCGCCAGCAGCTGGGACACGAGGAACACTGAAGCTTTCTTT.

Comment on this clone: Relative to the germline gene, one junction end is altered; a read error may explain this. This sequence joins TRBV9 and TRBJ1-2; D ambiguous. Germline CDR1 and CDR2: SGDLS and YYNGEE. The CDR3 runs 12 residues. The CDR3 DNA reads as TGTGCCAGCAGCCGTATTCAAAGACCTTACGCCTTC. Translating it yields CASSRIQRPYAF.

The chain links TRBV10-3 to TRBJ2-7; D remains ambiguous. Between the trimmed V and J ends, which lost 3 bases and 2 bases, there was a span of 14 bases. The CDR3 is 15 amino acids. Looked up from germline, CDR1 is ENHRY and CDR2 is SYGVKD. The CDR3 reads CAISDGLGNPYEQYF. CDR3 in DNA: TGTGCCATCAGTGACGGTTTGGGAAACCCCTACGAGCAGTACTTC.

This clone appeared a few times. The chain combines TRBV28 with TRBJ1-6, with D perhaps TRBD1 (5 bases). CDR1 and CDR2 (germline): MDHEN, SYDVKM. Trimming pared 2 bases from V and 14 bases from J, leaving 19 bases between. The CDR3 is made up of 15 amino acids. CDR3 bases: TGTGCCAGCAGTTTACGGGACGGCGGTTATATCTCCCTCCACTTT. It specifies CASSLRDGGYISLHF.

The V call is TRBV7-6, the J call TRBJ2-1; 9 bases are shared with TRBD1. V lost 2 bases to trimming and J lost 2 bases; unmatched junction nucleotides: 10. Germline CDR1 reads SGHVS; CDR2 reads FNYEAQ. The length of the CDR3 is 18 residues. CDR3 nucleotide sequence: TGTGCCAGCAGCTTACTCCGTGGGAGGACAGGGGCCTACAATGAGCAGTTCTTC. Its translation is CASSLLRGRTGAYNEQFF.

The V and J genes are TRBV6-5 and TRBJ1-1; D is ambiguous. The CDR3 contains 16 residues. Germline V CDR1 and CDR2: MNHEY, SVGAGI. V was cut by 0 bases and J by 0 bases, with 11 bases left in between. The DNA for the CDR3 is TGTGCCAGCAGTTACTCCCCGCCTTTCATGAACACTGAAGCTTTCTTT. Its protein product is CASSYSPPFMNTEAFF.

The chain uses TRBV6-5 and TRBJ2-7; D uncertain. The V gene's germline CDR1 is MNHEY and CDR2 SVGAGI. V was clipped by 6 bases and J by 5 bases, with 11 bases between them. The CDR3 has 12 residues. CDR3 DNA: TGTGCCAGCAGACCGAGTTCCCACGAGCAGTACTTC. Translated, it gives CASRPSSHEQYF.

The V call is TRBV6-4, the J call TRBJ1-5, with TRBD1 as a possible D gene (6 bases). Germline CDR1 reads MRHNA; CDR2 reads SNTAGT. The ends were cut back, 3 bases at V and 4 bases at J, with 10 bases in the middle. The CDR3 is 14 residues long. In DNA, the CDR3 is TGTGCCAGCAGTGAAGGGACACGGAATCAGCCCCAGCATTTT. Its protein product is CASSEGTRNQPQHF.

The chain couples TRBV4-3 to TRBJ2-3; D gene uncertain. This CDR3 has 16 amino acids. Per the germline V gene, CDR1 is LGHNA and CDR2 is YSLEER. V was cut by 0 bases and J by 0 bases, with 10 bases left in between. The CDR3 sequence is CASSQERAPSTDTQYF. Written as DNA, the CDR3 is TGCGCCAGCAGCCAAGAGCGAGCCCCTAGCACAGATACGCAGTATTTT.

The rearrangement joins TRBV6-5 to TRBJ1-6; a possible D gene is TRBD1 (5 bases). The germline V and J ends were trimmed by 6 bases and 7 bases, with 16 bases remaining between them. CDR1 is MNHEY, CDR2 SVGAGI, per germline. CDR3 length equals 15 residues. The chain's CDR3 is CASSYRGAKNSPLHF. The CDR3 region has the DNA TGTGCCAGCAGCTACCGTGGGGCAAAAAATTCACCCCTCCACTTT.

The V gene is TRBV4-1, the J gene TRBJ2-5, with 8 bases aligning to TRBD2. The CDR3 is made up of 17 amino acids. Germline V lookup: CDR1 MGHRA, CDR2 YSYEKL. Trimming cost V 1 base and J 0 bases; bases outside gene matches: 7. The CDR3 protein is CASSQVGGGPYQETQYF. The CDR3 bases are TGCGCCAGCAGCCAAGTGGGCGGGGGGCCGTACCAAGAGACCCAGTACTTC.

The rearrangement joins TRBV4-3 to TRBJ2-3; D unresolved. This CDR3 has 15 residues. Germline values: CDR1 LGHNA, CDR2 YSLEER. The V end was cut by 1 base, the J end by 4 bases, with 12 bases between. The CDR3 is CASSQGALTPDTQYF. Here the CDR3 DNA reads TGCGCCAGCAGCCAAGGTGCATTGACACCAGATACGCAGTATTTT.

This chain connects TRBV10-3 to TRBJ2-2; 10 bases line up with TRBD2. The CDR3 is 16 residues long. V was clipped by 6 bases and J by 1 base; unmatched bases: 5. The germline gives CDR1 ENHRY, CDR2 SYGVKD. CDR3 nucleotide sequence: TGTGCCATCAGGGTAATAGCGGGGGGGAACACCGGGGAGCTGTTTTTT. Protein: CAIRVIAGGNTGELFF.

V usage is TRBV15 and J usage is TRBJ2-7; 12 bases agree with TRBD1. The germline gives CDR1 LNHNV, CDR2 YYDKDF (reference sequence). The CDR3 is 15 amino acids. Germline trimming cut 6 bases from V and 6 bases from J; bases unmatched to any gene: 9. The CDR3 nucleotides are TGTGCCACCAGGTATCCGGGACAGGGGGCAGGCGAGCAGTACTTC. This translates into CATRYPGQGAGEQYF.

V is TRBV5-1 and J is TRBJ1-1; D is possibly TRBD1 (5 bases). V shed 7 bases and J shed 4 bases, with 11 bases lying between them. The germline gives CDR1 SGHRS, CDR2 YFSETQ. This CDR3 has 12 amino acids. The CDR3 bases are TGCGCCAGCGGAACGGGGGGCACTGAAGCTTTCTTT. Translation gives CASGTGGTEAFF.

The gene calls are TRBV29-1 and TRBJ2-7; D gene uncertain. V was pared by 4 bases and J by 0 bases, with 7 bases between. Germline assignment: CDR1 SQVTM and CDR2 ANQGSEA. The CDR3 is made up of 12 amino acids. The CDR3 nucleotides read TGCAGCGTTGTTTACCCCTCCTACGAGCAGTACTTC. The encoded protein is CSVVYPSYEQYF.

A single count supports this clone. The chain links TRBV4-1 to TRBJ2-3; 9 bases are shared with TRBD1. CDR1 and CDR2 from the germline V gene are MGHRA and YSYEKL. V trimming: 4 bases; J trimming: 3 bases; junction bases outside the gene matches: 11. The CDR3 extends over 17 amino acids. CDR3 nucleotide sequence: TGCGCCAGCAGCCTAGGTCGTGGGACAGGGAGGACAGATACGCAGTATTTT. Its protein product is CASSLGRGTGRTDTQYF.

The chain couples TRBV25-1 to TRBJ1-5; 7 bases map to TRBD1. CDR1 MGHDK and CDR2 SYGVNS come from the germline V gene. V shed 6 bases and J 3 bases; nucleotides not matched to a gene: 5. The CDR3 loop spans 14 amino acids. CDR3 protein: CASRMQGVNQPQHF. The CDR3 DNA reads TGTGCCAGCAGAATGCAGGGGGTCAATCAGCCCCAGCATTTT.

The rearrangement links TRBV14 to TRBJ1-6, with TRBD1 identical over 11 bases. Germline lookup yields CDR1 SGHDN and CDR2 FVKESK. The CDR3 loop spans 14 amino acids. V gave up 3 bases and J gave up 9 bases; unmatched junction bases: 1. The CDR3 bases are TGTGCCAGCAGCCAGGACAGGGGGCTTTCACCCCTCCACTTT. Translated, it gives CASSQDRGLSPLHF. Variable domain in full (rest from reference TRBV14 and TRBJ1-6): EAGVTQFPSHSVIEKGQTVTLRCDPISGHDNLYWYRRVMGKEIKFLLHFVKESKQDESGMPNNRFLAERTGGTYSTLKVQPAELEDSGVYFCASSQDRGLSPLHFGNGTRLTVT.

The CDR3 spells CASSLGPSNSYEQYF. CDR3 DNA: TGTGCCAGCAGCTTAGGGCCGAGCAACTCCTACGAGCAGTACTTC. V is TRBV7-8 and J is TRBJ2-7; D remains unclear. V shed 1 base and J shed 0 bases, with 10 bases lying between them. This CDR3 comprises 15 residues. The germline V gene has CDR1 SGHVS and CDR2 FQNEAQ.

The chain has TRBV6-1 and TRBJ2-1; 8 bases are a match to TRBD2. V shed 8 bases, J shed 0 bases, and the junction held 6 bases outside the gene matches. The germline V gene has CDR1 MNHNS and CDR2 SASEGT. The CDR3 consists of 15 residues. Here the CDR3 reads CASLRGVSSYNEQFF. DNA for the CDR3: TGTGCCAGCCTGCGGGGGGTGAGCTCCTACAATGAGCAGTTCTTC.

This clone was seen only a few times. This chain joins TRBV7-2 and TRBJ1-3; 7 nucleotides line up with TRBD1. Trimming took 1 base from V and 4 from J; bases not matched to a gene: 4. The length of the CDR3 is 15 residues. CDR1 and CDR2 from the germline V gene are SGHTA and FQGNSA. In nucleotides, the CDR3 is TGTGCCAGCAGCTTAGTGGCGACAGGGGGAAACACCATATATTTT. As protein: CASSLVATGGNTIYF. Full variable domain (outside the CDR3, taken from reference TRBV7-2 and TRBJ1-3): GAGVSQSPSNKVTEKGKDVELRCDPISGHTALYWYRQSLGQGLEFLIYFQGNSAPDKSGLPSDRFSAERTGGSVSTLTIQRTQQEDSAVYLCASSLVATGGNTIYFGEGSWLTVV.

The sample holds a few counts of this clone. This chain links TRBV29-1 with TRBJ1-1, with D unclear. CDR1 SQVTM and CDR2 ANQGSEA come from the germline V gene. This CDR3 comprises 13 residues. V dropped 4 bases and J dropped 1 base, with 10 bases sitting between them. The chain's CDR3 is CSVGGVRNTEAFF. CDR3 coding DNA: TGCAGCGTTGGTGGGGTACGGAACACTGAAGCTTTCTTT.